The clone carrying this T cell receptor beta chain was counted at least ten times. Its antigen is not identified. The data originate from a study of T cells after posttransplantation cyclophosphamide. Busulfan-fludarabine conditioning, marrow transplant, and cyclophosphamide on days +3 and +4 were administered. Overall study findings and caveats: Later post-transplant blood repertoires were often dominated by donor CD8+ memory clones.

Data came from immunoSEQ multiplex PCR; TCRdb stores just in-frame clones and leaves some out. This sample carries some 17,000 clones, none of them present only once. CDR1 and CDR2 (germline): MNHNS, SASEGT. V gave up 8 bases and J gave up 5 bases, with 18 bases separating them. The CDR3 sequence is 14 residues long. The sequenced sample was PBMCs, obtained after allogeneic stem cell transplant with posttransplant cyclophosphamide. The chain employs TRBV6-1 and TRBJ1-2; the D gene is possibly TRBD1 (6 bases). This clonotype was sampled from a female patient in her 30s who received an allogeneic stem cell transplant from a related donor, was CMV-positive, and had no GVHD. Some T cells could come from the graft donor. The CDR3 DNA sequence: TGTGCCAGCCGGGGGGCAGGGGCTGGATATGGCTACACCTTC. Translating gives CASRGAGAGYGYTF.